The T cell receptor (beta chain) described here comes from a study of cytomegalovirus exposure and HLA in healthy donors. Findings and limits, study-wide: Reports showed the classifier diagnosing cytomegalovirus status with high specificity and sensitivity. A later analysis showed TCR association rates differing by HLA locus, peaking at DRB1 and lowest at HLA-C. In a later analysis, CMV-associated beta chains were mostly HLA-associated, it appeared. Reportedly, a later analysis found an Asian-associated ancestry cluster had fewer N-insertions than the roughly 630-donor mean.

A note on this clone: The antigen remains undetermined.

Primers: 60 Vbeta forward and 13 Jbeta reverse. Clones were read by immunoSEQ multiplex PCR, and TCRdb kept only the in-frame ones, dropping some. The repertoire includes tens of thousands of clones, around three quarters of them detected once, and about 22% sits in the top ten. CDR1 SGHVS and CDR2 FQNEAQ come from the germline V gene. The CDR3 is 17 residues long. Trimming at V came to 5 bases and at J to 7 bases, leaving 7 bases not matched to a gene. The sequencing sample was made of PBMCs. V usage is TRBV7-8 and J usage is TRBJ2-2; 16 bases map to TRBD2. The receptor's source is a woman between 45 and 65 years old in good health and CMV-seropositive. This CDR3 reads CASSAGTSGRGLGELFF. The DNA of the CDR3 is TGTGCCAGCAGCGCCGGGACTAGCGGGAGGGGGCTCGGGGAGCTGTTTTTT.